The source of this TCR beta chain is a study of neoadjuvant anti-PD-1 for oral cavity cancer (dated by TCRdb to the early 2020s). Turning to the overall study: Before undergoing curative-intent surgical resection, most patients got three to four biweekly nivolumab doses at 3 mg/kg. For patients who did not progress, a fourth nivolumab dose was given around day 43, followed by definitive surgical resection on days 50-56. Responders were defined as patients with complete response, partial response or stable disease by RECIST 1.1; non-responders were defined as patients with progression. There were eleven to twelve patients in the parent correlative cohort, and the response rate was more than 25%.

For deep sequencing of PBMC libraries, mostly 450 to 500 ng of input genomic DNA was used, and six replicates were run per sample. TCRbeta libraries were prepared with the immunoSEQ hsTCRbeta kit according to the manufacturer's instructions. An Illumina NovaSeq 6000 S4 flow cell was used to sequence the final libraries, which had first been combined to 3 nM. The original pipeline was this. The immunoSEQ Analyzer handled quality control and preprocessing of the raw data. The analysis was limited to productive rearrangements, and each clonotype was defined by a unique CDR3 amino acid sequence. Using the R package tcR, the researchers computed the Gini-Simpson index as their estimate of repertoire clonality. Student's t test was used to compare Gini indices, and Pearson correlation was used to assess associations with tumor size change. The source is immuneACCESS, and TCRdb retained only in-frame sequences with V and J called. Part of the clones is not carried over; for the studies checked, unresolved V genes explain less than half of this, and the remainder is unexplained. From that table come the V and J calls and clone size; the DNA was used to work out D and trimming. The table for this sample lists around 67,000 clones; 86% of them were counted only once. The biggest ten clones account for 2.5% to 3.5% of the sample.

Here is what the overall study found, with its caveats: Higher pretreatment blood Treg/Th17 ratios correlated with higher pretreatment blood TCRbeta clonality and lower post-treatment tumor TCRbeta clonality. Within PBMCs, T cell clonality (Gini index) was significantly higher in non-responders than responders after neoadjuvant nivolumab. The TCR analyses had only a few patients in each response group, and the authors called for validation in larger cohorts.

Explained via the paper, the time point label denotes: after neoadjuvant nivolumab, at surgical resection. The patients had newly diagnosed stage II-IVA oral cavity squamous cell carcinoma and had not received any prior systemic or radiation treatment. The cohort was composed of patients with HPV-negative, locally advanced oral cavity squamous cell carcinoma. Peripheral blood mononuclear cells were analyzed directly and were not maintained or expanded in culture. The samples were obtained from a longitudinal correlative study of a single-arm phase II trial testing neoadjuvant nivolumab in oral cavity squamous cell carcinoma. Genomic DNA-based TCRbeta sequencing was performed on subject-matched pre- and post-treatment PBMCs and tumors from three responders and three non-responders. Peripheral blood mononuclear cells were collected once before nivolumab treatment and again after treatment, at the time of surgery. The Maxwell RSC DNA from Cells kit was used to isolate genomic DNA from PBMCs.

With regard to this clone: Its antigen target is currently unknown. Qualities for individual bases were not recorded, and no much larger clone is one base off.

This material consisted of PBMCs, taken after nivolumab (anti-PD-1) treatment. The TCR sequence derives from a person aged 35 to 85 with oral cavity squamous cell carcinoma.

The CDR3 corresponds to CASGLESSGNTIYF. The bases are TGTGCCAGCGGTCTAGAGAGCTCTGGAAACACCATATATTTT. The sequence joins TRBV9 to TRBJ1-3; there is no confident call for the D gene. V is clipped by 7 bases and J by 0 bases, and the sequence between their germline boundaries is 11 bases long. Taken from the germline V gene, the CDR1 and CDR2 loops are SGDLS and YYNGEE. The CDR3 measures 14 amino acids from cysteine to phenylalanine. Only the CDR3 portion is preserved as DNA: 42 bases, with reading frame beginning at the first base.